This entry is about one T cell receptor (beta chain). No antigen is known for it. The CDR3 has 12 amino acids. V lost 3 bases and J 4 bases, leaving 4 bases between the germline ends. Isolating CD4+ T cells followed approximately nine days of culture. Prior SARS-CoV-2 infection was absent in the vaccine recipients, as shown by negative nucleocapsid antibodies. This record belongs to a study of vaccination effects on CD4 cells after COVID-19. Study context: Wells containing roughly 1.8 million PBMC each were cultured with 10 IU/ml IL-2 and about 10 ug/ml peptides. Study observations and caveats: Clonal contraction was marked in infection- and vaccine-induced clones late after vaccination.

Sequencing used immunoSEQ multiplex PCR; TCRdb keeps in-frame clones, though not all of them. The data show about 39,000 clones, more than 75% seen once. The rearrangement uses TRBV12-3 or TRBV12-4 and TRBJ1-3; no clear D. This clonotype originated in a human donor who received a COVID-19 vaccine. The sequencing used CD4+ T cells from PBMCs cultured without peptide, collected before COVID-19 vaccination. The CDR3 sequence is CASSFQGNTIYF. The DNA of the CDR3 is TGTGCCAGCAGTTTCCAGGGAAACACCATATATTTT.